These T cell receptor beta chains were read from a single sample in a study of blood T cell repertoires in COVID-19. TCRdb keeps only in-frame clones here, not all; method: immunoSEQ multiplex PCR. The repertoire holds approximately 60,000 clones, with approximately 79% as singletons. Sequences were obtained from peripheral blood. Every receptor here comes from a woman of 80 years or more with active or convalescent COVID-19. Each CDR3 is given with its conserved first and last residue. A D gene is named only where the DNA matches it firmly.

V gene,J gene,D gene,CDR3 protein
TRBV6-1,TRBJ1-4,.,CASSEALRGGEKLFF
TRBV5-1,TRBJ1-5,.,CASSLSGYGGPQHF
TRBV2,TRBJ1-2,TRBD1,CASRRQGTSYGYTF
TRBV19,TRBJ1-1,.,CASSIPGGSTEAFF
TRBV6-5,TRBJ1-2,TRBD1,CASSLQGVGGYTF
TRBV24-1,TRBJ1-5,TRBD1,CATSDGGGVQPQHF
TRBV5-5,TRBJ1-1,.,CASSYSGPRNTEAFF
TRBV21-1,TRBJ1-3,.,CASTPLGSGNTIYF
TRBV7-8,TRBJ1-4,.,CASSFIEGGNEKLFF
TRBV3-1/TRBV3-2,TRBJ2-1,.,CASSQERGSGARSYNEQFF
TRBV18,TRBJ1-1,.,CASSPPGGGRAEAFF
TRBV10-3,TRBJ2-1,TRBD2,CAISSPGLAGFNEQFF
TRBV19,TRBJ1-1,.,CASSRGQLSEAFF
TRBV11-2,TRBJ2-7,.,CASSLAGGTLVYSYEQYF
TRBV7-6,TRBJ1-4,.,CASSSQPGDEKLFF
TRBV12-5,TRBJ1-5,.,CASGLARTAGLNQPQHF
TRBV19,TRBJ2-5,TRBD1,CASTPTGSETQYF
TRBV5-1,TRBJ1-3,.,CASSLWQGTGISGNTIYF
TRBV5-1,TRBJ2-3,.,CASSLGRRDTQYF
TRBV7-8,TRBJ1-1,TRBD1,CASSLDPWTGTNTEAFF
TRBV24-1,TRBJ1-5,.,CATSDGTRVHF
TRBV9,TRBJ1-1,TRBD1,CASSASTGGSFWNTEAFF
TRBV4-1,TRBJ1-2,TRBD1,CASSPTFTGETGYTF
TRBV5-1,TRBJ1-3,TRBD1,CASSSGQGAIGNTIYF
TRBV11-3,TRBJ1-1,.,CASSLGGFVTEAFF
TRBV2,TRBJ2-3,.,CASTRTEGTDTQYF
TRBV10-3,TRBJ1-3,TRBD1,CAISAGTVSSGNTIYF
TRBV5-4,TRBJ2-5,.,CASSPGLLLKTQYF
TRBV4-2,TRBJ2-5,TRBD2,CASSQDDPGGVETQYF
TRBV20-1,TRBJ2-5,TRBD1,CSASEGAQETQYF
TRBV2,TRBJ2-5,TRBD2,CASSEGTSPYF
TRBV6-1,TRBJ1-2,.,CASSEAPSEVSGYTF
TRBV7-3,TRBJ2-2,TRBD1,CASSSPGQGSNTGELFF
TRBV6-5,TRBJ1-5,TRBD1,CASTQGVAGNQPQHF
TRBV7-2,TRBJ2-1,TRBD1,CASSLEGDRGWNNEQFF
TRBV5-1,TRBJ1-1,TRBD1,CASSRADRAEAFF
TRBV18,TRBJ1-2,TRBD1,CASSGQGINYGYTF
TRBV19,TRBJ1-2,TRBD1,CASSIGSGQGADGYTF
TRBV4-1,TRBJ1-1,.,CASSQTVLQGNTEAFF
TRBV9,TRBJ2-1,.,CASSPRVLGRSSYNEQFF
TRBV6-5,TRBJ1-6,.,CASRRSYNSPLHF
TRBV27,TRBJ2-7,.,CASSLRGDRVENEQYF
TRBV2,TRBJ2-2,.,CASSLRDSLTELFF
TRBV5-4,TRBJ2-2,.,CASSSYITGELFF
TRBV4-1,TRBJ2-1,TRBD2,CASSPRTSGGLHNEQFF
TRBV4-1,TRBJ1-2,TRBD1,CASSLESPTQGNYGYTF
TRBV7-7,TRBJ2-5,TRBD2,CASSQGTSGETQYF
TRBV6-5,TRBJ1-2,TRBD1,CASSYNRGVGGYTF
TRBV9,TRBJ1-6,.,CASSSHGGNSPLHF
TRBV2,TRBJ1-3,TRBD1,CASSMTGPGNTIYF
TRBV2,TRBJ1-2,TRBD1,CASNRGQGLGYTF
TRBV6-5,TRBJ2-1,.,CASSSRGSYNEQFF
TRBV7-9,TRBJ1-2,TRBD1,CASSLDRGPYGYTF
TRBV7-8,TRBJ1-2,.,CASSQGGGWASYGYTF
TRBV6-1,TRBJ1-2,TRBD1,CASSEEGLTGSGYTF